The subject of this entry is one TCR beta chain. This record belongs to a study of T cells after yellow fever vaccination. From the 5' RACE reads, TCRdb called clonotypes with MiXCR, one entry per CDR3 protein. Counted here are about 130,000 distinct CDR3 sequences, 8.9% occurring once; the ten biggest clones make up less than 40%. Germline V gene data show CDR1 as GTSNPN and CDR2 as SVGIG (reference sequence). This CDR3 is built from 11 residues. Trimming stripped 3 bases from V and 5 bases from J, with 7 bases between. The sample in question was CD8+ T cells sorted from PBMCs, obtained on the day of the yellow fever booster vaccination. This chain connects TRBV30 to TRBJ1-1; D possibly corresponds to TRBD1 (5 bases). This TCR came from a man aged 18 to 29 who received the YFV17D yellow fever vaccine. CDR3 amino acids: CAWSPGTEAFF. The CDR3 nucleotides are TGTGCCTGGAGCCCAGGGACTGAAGCTTTCTTT.